The rows below give T cell receptor beta chains drawn from one sample of a study of vaccination effects on CD4 cells after COVID-19. Antigen specificity for these receptors is unknown. Profiled with immunoSEQ multiplex PCR; TCRdb holds only in-frame clones, not every one. The data show approximately 28,000 clones, nearly 80% seen once. Material: CD4+ T cells from PBMCs cultured with SARS-CoV-2 spike peptides, obtained after COVID-19 vaccination. The receptors stem from a human donor who received a COVID-19 vaccine. Some clones in this sample may be carry-over from other donors' samples. Both conserved end residues are part of each CDR3. The D gene is left open where the match is weak. Not all rows give a size; the values are once, few, many and, for expanded clones, a class.

d_call	v_call	clone_size	j_call	cdr3_aa	cdr3_nt
.	TRBV3-1/TRBV3-2	.	TRBJ1-6	CASSQGAGSLHF	TGTGCCAGCAGCCAAGGGGCAGGCTCCCTCCACTTT
TRBD2	TRBV7-6	.	TRBJ2-5	CASSLGPRKRDPKETQYF	TGTGCCAGCAGCTTAGGCCCCCGGAAGCGGGACCCTAAAGAGACCCAGTACTTC
.	TRBV6-4	.	TRBJ1-6	CASSDGSGVSPLHF	TGTGCCAGCAGTGACGGGTCAGGGGTATCACCCCTCCACTTT
.	TRBV2	few	TRBJ1-2	CASSGLFSGGYTF	TGTGCCAGCAGTGGCCTATTCTCGGGAGGCTACACCTTC
TRBD1	TRBV5-4	.	TRBJ2-1	CASSLRDRGNEQFF	TGTGCCAGCAGCTTACGGGACAGGGGGAATGAGCAGTTCTTC
.	TRBV2	.	TRBJ2-5	CASSKRGSKETQYF	TGTGCCAGCAGTAAAAGGGGGTCTAAGGAGACCCAGTACTTC
.	TRBV6-5	.	TRBJ1-6	CASRTIQGGDSPLHF	TGTGCCAGCAGGACCATACAAGGGGGTGATTCACCCCTCCACTTT
TRBD1	TRBV11-3	.	TRBJ2-1	CASSLGTGTYNEQFF	TGTGCCAGCAGCTTGGGGACAGGGACCTACAATGAGCAGTTCTTC
.	TRBV12-3/TRBV12-4	.	TRBJ1-4	CASSAGVQLFF	TGTGCCAGCAGTGCGGGGGTGCAACTGTTTTTT
.	TRBV11-2	.	TRBJ2-2	CASTKETGGSTGELFF	TGTGCCAGCACAAAAGAGACAGGCGGGTCCACCGGGGAGCTGTTTTTT
.	TRBV2	.	TRBJ1-1	CASSAWSNTEAFF	TGTGCCAGCAGCGCATGGAGCAACACTGAAGCTTTCTTT
TRBD1	TRBV7-8	.	TRBJ1-6	CASSPQMTGGPYNSPLHF	TGTGCCAGCAGCCCACAGATGACAGGGGGCCCCTATAATTCACCCCTCCACTTT
TRBD1	TRBV24-1	.	TRBJ1-2	CATSDPRGREGYTF	TGTGCCACCAGTGATCCAAGGGGGCGGGAAGGCTACACCTTC
.	TRBV6-5	.	TRBJ2-1	CASSYSGQGLHEQFF	TGTGCCAGCAGTTACTCAGGACAGGGACTACATGAGCAGTTCTTC
.	TRBV30	.	TRBJ1-2	CAGTPGPRSYGYTF	TGTGCCGGAACCCCGGGGCCCAGGAGCTATGGCTACACCTTC
.	TRBV6-2/TRBV6-3	.	TRBJ2-2	CASSYSGLNTGELFF	TGTGCCAGCAGTTACTCGGGGTTGAACACCGGGGAGCTGTTTTTT
TRBD1	TRBV7-8	.	TRBJ2-3	CASSITGTGRGDTQYF	TGTGCCAGCAGCATTACCGGGACAGGGCGGGGAGATACGCAGTATTTT
.	TRBV11-3	.	TRBJ2-1	CASSLGGTPPYNEQFF	TGTGCCAGCAGCTTGGGGGGGACACCGCCTTACAATGAGCAGTTCTTC
.	TRBV6-5	.	TRBJ1-5	CASSYNRTYPNQPQHF	TGTGCCAGCAGTTACAATCGAACATACCCCAATCAGCCCCAGCATTTT
.	TRBV7-2	.	TRBJ1-5	CASSPDGSGPQHF	TGTGCCAGCAGCCCGGACGGCTCGGGGCCCCAGCATTTT
TRBD2	TRBV7-6	.	TRBJ2-5	CASSLGLAGPWAGETQYF	TGTGCCAGCAGCTTAGGGCTAGCGGGGCCCTGGGCAGGAGAGACCCAGTACTTC
.	TRBV7-8	.	TRBJ2-1	CASSLNAGNNEQFF	TGTGCCAGCAGCTTAAATGCAGGGAACAATGAGCAGTTCTTC
TRBD2	TRBV9	.	TRBJ2-1	CASGAGGSYNEQFF	TGTGCCAGCGGAGCGGGGGGCTCCTACAATGAGCAGTTCTTC
.	TRBV2	.	TRBJ1-3	CASRQGSGNTIYF	TGTGCCAGTCGTCAGGGGTCTGGAAACACCATATATTTT
TRBD1	TRBV18	.	TRBJ2-3	CASSPKGARDTQYF	TGTGCCAGCTCACCAAAGGGGGCTAGAGATACGCAGTATTTT
.	TRBV30	.	TRBJ2-2	CAWSWRANTGELFF	TGTGCCTGGAGTTGGAGGGCGAACACCGGGGAGCTGTTTTTT
.	TRBV29-1	.	TRBJ1-5	CSAQGGEGQPQHF	TGCAGCGCCCAAGGGGGGGAAGGTCAGCCCCAGCATTTT
TRBD1	TRBV19	.	TRBJ1-3	CASSPQQGHGNTIYF	TGTGCCAGTAGTCCGCAACAGGGGCATGGAAACACCATATATTTT
.	TRBV4-1	.	TRBJ1-4	CASSQDGIGRVREKLFF	TGCGCCAGCAGCCAAGATGGCATCGGGAGGGTGCGAGAAAAACTGTTTTTT
TRBD2	TRBV11-3	.	TRBJ2-5	CASSLRGGETQYF	TGTGCCAGCAGCTTACGGGGGGGAGAGACCCAGTACTTC
.	TRBV30	.	TRBJ1-1	CAWRGGLEAFF	TGTGCCTGGAGAGGGGGTCTTGAAGCTTTCTTT
.	TRBV3-1/TRBV3-2	.	TRBJ2-2	CASSHLTGAGELFF	TGTGCCAGCAGCCATTTAACGGGGGCCGGGGAGCTGTTTTTT
.	TRBV7-2	once	TRBJ2-4	CASSLQQLGGNIQYF	TGTGCCAGCAGCTTGCAACAGCTGGGGGGAAACATTCAGTACTTC
.	TRBV7-2	once	TRBJ2-3	CASSLSRDHVEYF	TGTGCCAGCAGCTTATCAAGGGACCATGTGGAGTATTTT
TRBD2	TRBV18	.	TRBJ2-3	CASSTSSGADTQYF	TGTGCCAGCTCAACGTCAAGCGGGGCGGATACGCAGTATTTT
.	TRBV28	.	TRBJ1-2	CASNRPAGEVYGYTF	TGTGCCAGCAATAGACCCGCCGGGGAGGTCTATGGCTACACCTTC
.	TRBV12-3/TRBV12-4	.	TRBJ1-5	CASTREAQPQHF	TGTGCCAGCACCCGGGAGGCTCAGCCCCAGCATTTT
.	TRBV12-3/TRBV12-4	few	TRBJ1-5	CASSLNSNQPQHF	TGTGCCAGCAGTTTGAATAGCAATCAGCCCCAGCATTTT
.	TRBV3-1/TRBV3-2	.	TRBJ1-2	CASSQRDGYGYTF	TGTGCCAGCAGCCAAAGGGATGGCTATGGCTACACCTTC
.	TRBV2	.	TRBJ1-3	CAKGQTSGNTIYF	TGTGCCAAAGGACAGACGTCTGGAAACACCATATATTTT
.	TRBV4-3	few	TRBJ1-2	CASSQEQGNYGYTF	TGCGCCAGCAGCCAAGAACAGGGAAACTATGGCTACACCTTC
.	TRBV24-1	.	TRBJ1-5	CATSDPRGNQPQHF	TGTGCCACCAGTGATCCCCGGGGGAATCAGCCCCAGCATTTT
.	TRBV19	.	TRBJ2-5	CASSRDQETQYF	TGTGCCAGTAGTAGAGACCAAGAGACCCAGTACTTC
TRBD1	TRBV28	.	TRBJ1-5	CASSGRDSLNQPQHF	TGTGCCAGCAGTGGACGGGACAGCCTCAATCAGCCCCAGCATTTT
.	TRBV28	few	TRBJ1-2	CASSSGVGYTF	TGTGCCAGCAGTTCAGGGGTTGGCTACACCTTC
TRBD1	TRBV5-5	few	TRBJ2-3	CASGTGVLTDTQYF	TGTGCCAGCGGGACAGGGGTCTTGACAGATACGCAGTATTTT
TRBD2	TRBV6-2/TRBV6-3	.	TRBJ2-4	CASSTGGGYKNIQYF	TGTGCCAGCAGTACGGGAGGGGGGTACAAAAACATTCAGTACTTC
.	TRBV9	once	TRBJ1-5	CASSHGSGQDQPQHF	TGTGCCAGCAGCCATGGGTCCGGGCAGGATCAGCCCCAGCATTTT
TRBD2	TRBV6-4	.	TRBJ2-1	CASSERYEGASGRYNEQFF	TGTGCCAGCAGTGAACGTTACGAAGGGGCTAGCGGGCGTTACAATGAGCAGTTCTTC
.	TRBV10-2	.	TRBJ1-4	CASSDRATNEKLFF	TGCGCCAGCAGTGACAGGGCAACTAATGAAAAACTGTTTTTT
TRBD1	TRBV19	medium-sized	TRBJ1-6	CASSGPGQGFNSPLHF	TGTGCCAGTAGTGGACCGGGACAGGGTTTCAATTCACCCCTCCACTTT
.	TRBV7-3	.	TRBJ1-1	CASSFGGSGTEAFF	TGTGCCAGCAGCTTTGGCGGCTCCGGGACTGAAGCTTTCTTT
TRBD1	TRBV9	.	TRBJ1-4	CASSVGTGATNEKLFF	TGTGCCAGCAGCGTAGGGACAGGGGCAACTAATGAAAAACTGTTTTTT
.	TRBV15	.	TRBJ1-2	CATSRDSGARGYTF	TGTGCCACCAGCAGAGATTCGGGGGCGCGCGGCTACACCTTC